The present entry profiles one T cell receptor beta chain with its context. Sequencing of TCR beta drew on CD8+ and CD4+ T cells from blood. V lost 0 bases and J lost 2, with 10 bases in between. Germline V gene data show CDR1 as GTSNPN and CDR2 as SVGIG (reference sequence). This CDR3 has 14 amino acids. This sample stems from a study of CD8 T cells in Susac syndrome. RNA, at about 0.5 to 1 ug, was reverse transcribed with random hexamers. The authors amplified TCR beta CDR3 across 54 Vbeta and 13 Jbeta using immunoSEQ multiplex PCR. TCRdb recomputed calls from the immunoSEQ multiplex PCR reads with MiXCR, one row per CDR3 protein. The table shows around 130,000 distinct CDR3 sequences, with around nine tenths occurring only once.

The sequencing sample was made of CD8+ T cells from PBMCs. J is TRBJ1-1 and V is TRBV30; perhaps TRBD1 as D (5 bases). The source of this sequence is a human donor with multiple sclerosis. The CDR3: CAWSVPRDNTEAFF. The DNA of the CDR3 is TGTGCCTGGAGTGTACCCAGGGATAACACTGAAGCTTTCTTT.